This TCR beta chain was identified in a study of identical twins. General study results and limits: Weaker excess twin sharing was seen among beta out-of-frame sequences. Models underpredicted monozygotic twin sharing of out-of-frame TCR alpha.

From the 5' RACE reads, TCRdb called clonotypes with MiXCR, one entry per CDR3 protein. The repertoire holds more than 600,000 distinct CDR3 sequences, with roughly 18% as singletons. Details on this clonotype: The antigen remains undetermined.

V was trimmed by 3 bases and J by 4 bases, leaving 12 bases between them. Germline loops: CDR1 MNHNS, CDR2 SASEGT. CDR3 length equals 14 residues. These records were also assigned to another study, of T cells expressing NK-cell markers.

The clonotype was recovered from a young woman in good health. The J gene is TRBJ1-1, the V gene TRBV6-1, with a weak D call TRBD1 (5 bases). Sequencing was carried out using PBMCs. The CDR3 region has the DNA TGTGCCAGCAGTGAGTCGTTGGGGGGCACTGAAGCTTTCTTT. Translated: CASSESLGGTEAFF.